This T cell receptor (beta chain) stems from a study of CD8+CD57+ T cells in acquired aplastic anemia. Before being chosen for sequencing, patients had shown CD8+CD57+ cell expansion by flow cytometry. CDR3 length: 16 residues. Unmatched junction bases numbered 15, after V lost 5 bases and J lost 10 bases. CDR1 and CDR2 from the germline V gene are SGHVS and FQNEAQ. Genomic DNA provided the template from which TCR beta VDJ and CDR3 profiles were obtained. Using its own MiXCR run on the reads, TCRdb lists one record per CDR3 protein. The profile shows 200,000 to 300,000 distinct CDR3 sequences, roughly 82% of them singletons.

The clonotype comes from a human donor with aplastic anemia. The sample consisted of sorted CD4+, CD8+, or CD8+CD57+ T cells (not recorded which) from PBMCs. V and J are TRBV7-8 and TRBJ1-2, with 11 nucleotides matching TRBD1. In DNA, the CDR3 is TGTGCCAGCAGCCTCGGGACAGGGGGTCACACAGATACCTACACCTTC. Its translation is CASSLGTGGHTDTYTF.